A single T cell receptor beta chain is shown here with its context. Its antigen is unidentified. This record belongs to a study of T-cell reconstitution after alpha-beta-depleted transplantation in children. The study's findings and limits: After transplant, high TCRbeta diversity at day 60 in some patients arose from surviving recipient T cells and thymic progenitors. Hyperexpanded clones declined; after one year, newly produced T cells mostly supplied diversity.

The V and J ends lost 4 bases and 6 bases, in that order; junction bases with no gene match: 10. The CDR3 covers 14 residues. In germline, CDR1 is DFQATT, CDR2 SNEGSKA (reference sequence). Unique molecular identifiers were incorporated when the TCRbeta library was constructed. TCRdb re-called the PCR reads through MiXCR, storing one row per CDR3 protein. The repertoire holds a few hundred thousand distinct CDR3 sequences, with 43% as singletons. This receptor was identified in a girl aged 2 to 9 with aplastic anemia, due to receive a stem cell transplant. The source material was PBMCs, sampled before TCRalphabeta/CD19-depleted stem cell transplant. The rearrangement links TRBV20-1 to TRBJ2-7, with 9 bases lining up with TRBD2. CDR3 in DNA: TGCAGTGCTACGGCCGGGACTAGCAGTTCCGAGCAGTACTTC. As protein: CSATAGTSSSEQYF.